One T cell receptor (beta chain) is described in this entry. This CDR3 contains 15 residues. CDR1 is WSHSY and CDR2 is SAAADI in the germline V gene. V was pared by 7 bases and J by 4 bases, with 8 bases of the junction left unmatched. Original data processing: Amplification of reference gene primers was used by the study to estimate nucleated cell counts. Assay used: immunoSEQ multiplex PCR; TCRdb lists only in-frame clones, some missing. That table supplies the V and J calls and clone size; D and trimming were determined from the DNA. Of 120,000 or so clones in the sample, around 83% are singletons; the top ten hold about 5.5%. The data were taken from a study of blood T cell repertoires in COVID-19.

Material for sequencing was peripheral blood. The V and J genes are TRBV10-2 and TRBJ2-7; TRBD1 matches at 12 bases. The clonotype comes from an elderly man with active or convalescent COVID-19. The CDR3 is CASNPGTGGLYEQYF. CDR3 in DNA: TGCGCCAGCAATCCCGGGACAGGGGGCTTGTACGAGCAGTACTTC.